The 32 T cell receptor beta chains below were found in one sample sequenced in a study of cytomegalovirus exposure and HLA in healthy donors. PCR was performed using 60 Vbeta and 13 Jbeta primers. Clones were read by immunoSEQ multiplex PCR, and TCRdb kept only the in-frame ones, dropping some. The table has about 100,000 clones, roughly 71% seen once. The source material was PBMCs. These receptors all stem from a woman aged 18-29 years in good health and CMV-seropositive.

The chain employs TRBV6-5 and TRBJ1-5, with D uncertain. Per germline, CDR1 MNHEY and CDR2 SVGAGI. V was clipped by 6 bases and J by 0 bases, with 12 bases between them. CDR3 size: 15 residues. CDR3 DNA: TGTGCCAGCAGGGCCACTAGGGATAGCAATCAGCCCCAGCATTTT. Translating gives CASRATRDSNQPQHF.

V and J are TRBV25-1 and TRBJ1-5, with TRBD1 identical over 7 bases. V gave up 5 bases and J gave up 2 bases; unmatched junction bases: 6. Germline V gene lookup returns CDR1 MGHDK and CDR2 SYGVNS. The CDR3 has 15 amino acids. The CDR3 DNA is TGTGCCAGCAGTCAAGGGGGCGCCGGCAATCAGCCCCAGCATTTT. As protein: CASSQGGAGNQPQHF.

The gene calls are TRBV9 and TRBJ2-2; D gene uncertain. V was cut by 0 bases and J by 4 bases, with 7 bases left in between. Germline V lookup: CDR1 SGDLS, CDR2 YYNGEE. The CDR3 runs 14 residues. Here the CDR3 reads CASSVDQVTGELFF. The CDR3 DNA follows: TGTGCCAGCAGCGTAGACCAGGTCACCGGGGAGCTGTTTTTT.

CDR3 DNA sequence: TGTGCCAGCAGTGAAGGGGCCGGCAGGCTCAATCAGCCCCAGCATTTT. It encodes CASSEGAGRLNQPQHF. This chain connects TRBV6-1 to TRBJ1-5; D ambiguous. The germline V gene encodes CDR1 MNHNS and CDR2 SASEGT. Trimming removed 1 base at V and 3 bases at J, with 13 bases between. This CDR3 is built from 16 residues.

This chain joins TRBV7-9 and TRBJ2-5, with 7 bases lining up with TRBD1. Trimming cost V 2 bases and J 5 bases; bases outside gene matches: 8. Per the germline V gene, CDR1 is SEHNR and CDR2 is FQNEAQ (reference sequence). This CDR3 is 15 amino acids long. This CDR3 reads CASSLRGQAPETQYF. CDR3 in DNA: TGTGCCAGCAGCTTAAGAGGACAGGCTCCGGAGACCCAGTACTTC.

This clone has a single count. The CDR3 spells CASSLNRGSEAFF. DNA for the CDR3: TGTGCCAGCAGCTTGAATAGGGGATCTGAAGCTTTCTTT. The V and J genes are TRBV5-8 and TRBJ1-1; maybe TRBD1 (5 bases). The CDR3 totals 13 residues. Germline V gene sequence: CDR1 SGHTS, CDR2 YDEGEE. V was clipped by 1 base and J by 6 bases, with 10 bases between them.

This sequence joins TRBV7-9 and TRBJ2-7; 10 bases map to TRBD2. This CDR3 comprises 14 residues. The germline CDR1 and CDR2 sequences are SEHNR and FQNEAQ (reference sequence). J lost 8 bases, V lost 5 bases, and 9 bases had no gene match. The CDR3, as DNA: TGTGCCAGCAGCCCCTCTAGCGGGAGAGAACAGCAGTACTTC. Protein: CASSPSSGREQQYF. Complete variable domain (other parts from reference TRBV7-9 and TRBJ2-7): DTGVSQNPRHKITKRGQNVTFRCDPISEHNRLYWYRQTLGQGPEFLTYFQNEAQLEKSRLLSDRFSAERPKGSFSTLEIQRTEQGDSAMYLCASSPSSGREQQYFGPGTRLTVT.

The V call is TRBV27, the J call TRBJ2-3, with a tentative D call TRBD2 (5 bases). The CDR3 is 14 amino acids. V gave up 6 bases and J gave up 1 base, with 11 bases separating them. The germline CDR1 and CDR2 sequences are MNHEY and SMNVEV (reference sequence). Here the CDR3 reads CASSRAGRTDTQYF. In DNA, the CDR3 is TGTGCCAGCAGCCGGGCGGGTCGCACAGATACGCAGTATTTT.

The rearrangement joins TRBV11-3 to TRBJ2-1; TRBD1 aligns across 7 bases. V trimming: 5 bases; J trimming: 10 bases; junction bases outside the gene matches: 2. The germline V gene encodes CDR1 SGHNT and CDR2 YENEEA. The CDR3 is 11 residues long. CDR3 DNA: TGTGCCAGCAGCCGGGGACAGGAGCAGTTCTTC. This gives the protein CASSRGQEQFF.

The V and J genes are TRBV5-5 and TRBJ1-4; 7 bases are shared with TRBD1. V was pared by 4 bases and J by 5 bases, with 8 bases of the junction left unmatched. From germline, CDR1 is SGHKS and CDR2 YYEKEE (reference sequence). The CDR3 is 15 amino acids. CDR3: CASSLGQVINEKLFF. In nucleotides, the CDR3 is TGTGCCAGCAGCCTAGGACAGGTCATAAATGAAAAACTGTTTTTT.

This clone has only a few counts. This chain joins TRBV13 and TRBJ2-5; TRBD1 matches at 9 bases. With V trimmed by 3 bases and J by 2 bases, 4 bases remained unmatched. CDR3 length: 15 residues. Per the germline V gene, CDR1 is PRHDT and CDR2 is FYEKMQ (reference sequence). CDR3 coding DNA: TGTGCCAGCAGCTTCTGGGACAGGGCACAAGAGACCCAGTACTTC. Amino acids: CASSFWDRAQETQYF. Filled out from reference TRBV13 and TRBJ2-5, the complete variable domain reads AAGVIQSPRHLIKEKRETATLKCYPIPRHDTVYWYQQGPGQDPQFLISFYEKMQSDKGSIPDRFSAQQFSDYHSELNMSSLELGDSALYFCASSFWDRAQETQYFGPGTRLLVL.

CDR3 loop: CASSWDSGLDTQYF. As DNA, the CDR3 is TGTGCCAGCAGCTGGGACTCTGGTCTCGATACGCAGTATTTT. The chain combines TRBV5-6 with TRBJ2-3; maybe TRBD2 (6 bases). Germline V gene sequence: CDR1 SGHDT, CDR2 YYEEEE. The CDR3 is 14 amino acids. V was cut by 3 bases and J by 6 bases, with 14 bases left in between. The full variable domain, completed using reference TRBV5-6 and TRBJ2-3, is DAGVTQSPTHLIKTRGQQVTLRCSPKSGHDTVSWYQQALGQGPQFIFQYYEEEERQRGNFPDRFSGHQFPNYSSELNVNALLLGDSALYLCASSWDSGLDTQYFGPGTRLTVL.

The chain carries TRBV5-1 and TRBJ2-2, with D perhaps matching TRBD2 (5 bases). Trimming removed 0 bases from V and 0 bases from J, with 9 bases in between. The length of the CDR3 is 16 residues. CDR1 is SGHRS and CDR2 is YFSETQ in the germline V gene. CDR3 in amino acids: CASSLVVAPNTGELFF. CDR3 DNA sequence: TGCGCCAGCAGCTTGGTGGTAGCGCCGAACACCGGGGAGCTGTTTTTT.

The V gene is TRBV2, the J gene TRBJ2-2, with a possible D match to TRBD2 (5 bases). CDR1 SNHLY and CDR2 FYNNEI come from the germline V gene. Trimming pared 1 base from V and 6 bases from J, leaving 12 bases between. The CDR3 is 15 amino acids. CDR3 DNA: TGTGCCAGCAGTGAAGGGCAGCTAGCCCCCGGGGAGCTGTTTTTT. It encodes CASSEGQLAPGELFF.

J is TRBJ1-2 and V is TRBV5-4; no reliable D call. The V end lost 6 bases, the J end lost 1 base, and 13 bases lay between the germline ends. Germline V gene data show CDR1 as SGHNT and CDR2 as YYREEE (reference sequence). This CDR3 has 14 residues. In DNA, the CDR3 is TGTGCCAGCACCCTACCCGGGAATAACTATGGCTACACCTTC. Amino acid sequence: CASTLPGNNYGYTF.

V and J are TRBV4-3 and TRBJ1-4; 7 bases agree with TRBD1. Germline V gene lookup returns CDR1 LGHNA and CDR2 YSLEER. V lost 4 bases and J lost 3; bases outside the gene matches: 2. CDR3 length equals 14 residues. CDR3 bases: TGCGCCAGCAGCCCGGGACAGTCTAATGAAAAACTGTTTTTT. It codes for CASSPGQSNEKLFF.

The chain couples TRBV6-5 to TRBJ2-7, with 9 positions matching TRBD1. Per the germline V gene, CDR1 is MNHEY and CDR2 is SVGAGI. This CDR3 is built from 12 residues. J gave up 5 bases and V 10 bases, and 6 bases lay outside the gene matches. CDR3: CAIGTGLDEQYF. The CDR3 nucleotides are TGTGCCATTGGGACAGGGCTCGACGAGCAGTACTTC.

This chain connects TRBV19 to TRBJ1-1, with a tentative D call TRBD1 (6 bases). V dropped 4 bases and J dropped 3 bases, with 18 bases sitting between them. Germline V gives CDR1 LNHDA, CDR2 SQIVND (reference sequence). This CDR3 contains 16 residues. The CDR3 loop reads CASSREGGGGDTEAFF. The CDR3 coding sequence is TGTGCCAGTAGTAGGGAGGGGGGGGGCGGTGACACTGAAGCTTTCTTT.

This clone was seen only a few times. The chain couples TRBV4-2 to TRBJ1-6; 7 bases map to TRBD1. The V gene end was trimmed by 2 bases and the J gene end by 5 bases; junction bases not matched to a gene: 3. The length of the CDR3 is 15 residues. The germline CDR1 and CDR2 sequences are LGHNA and YNFKEQ. The DNA for the CDR3 is TGTGCCAGCAGCCAATCTACAGGGGATAATTCACCCCTCCACTTT. This codes for CASSQSTGDNSPLHF.

This clone showed up just a few times. The V and J genes are TRBV6-5 and TRBJ2-7, with 9 bases matching TRBD1. The germline V gene has CDR1 MNHEY and CDR2 SVGAGI. V gave up 0 bases and J gave up 3 bases; unmatched junction bases: 0. CDR3 length equals 14 residues. CDR3 nucleotide sequence: TGTGCCAGCAGTTACTCGACAGGGGGCTACGAGCAGTACTTC. Translation: CASSYSTGGYEQYF.

The chain has TRBV7-2 and TRBJ1-1; 7 bases agree with TRBD1. Germline values: CDR1 SGHTA, CDR2 FQGNSA. The V segment lost 3 bases and the J segment 8 bases; nucleotides outside the gene matches: 6. The length of the CDR3 is 13 residues. The DNA of the CDR3 is TGTGCCAGCAGCTTTTCACAACAGGGGGAAGCTTTCTTT. Translating gives CASSFSQQGEAFF.

The V gene is TRBV5-1, the J gene TRBJ1-2; D is possibly TRBD1 (5 bases). CDR1 and CDR2 from the germline V gene are SGHRS and YFSETQ. V lost 4 bases, J lost 0 bases, and 19 bases lay in between. The CDR3 extends over 17 amino acids. CDR3 residues: CASSHRTADQTNYGYTF. CDR3 DNA sequence: TGCGCCAGCAGCCACAGGACCGCAGATCAAACTAACTATGGCTACACCTTC.

The chain uses TRBV9 and TRBJ1-1, with D maybe TRBD1 (6 bases). The V gene lost 3 bases and the J gene lost 1 base, with 13 bases spanning the gap. Per the germline V gene, CDR1 is SGDLS and CDR2 is YYNGEE. This CDR3 is 15 amino acids long. The CDR3 DNA reads as TGTGCCAGCAGCGCACGGGGGGGGCAGAACACTGAAGCTTTCTTT. Translating gives CASSARGGQNTEAFF.

This clone has a single count. The chain has TRBV6-1 and TRBJ1-1; no reliable D call. The V gene's germline CDR1 is MNHNS and CDR2 SASEGT. CDR3 size: 15 residues. Trimming shortened V by 6 bases and J by 0 bases, and 14 bases separated the two germline ends. CDR3 protein: CASSRSHTMNTEAFF. CDR3 coding DNA: TGTGCCAGCAGCCGATCACATACTATGAACACTGAAGCTTTCTTT.

The V gene is TRBV6-5, the J gene TRBJ1-2; D is perhaps TRBD1 (5 bases). The germline gives CDR1 MNHEY, CDR2 SVGAGI. This CDR3 comprises 13 residues. V lost 6 bases and J 7 bases, leaving 15 bases between the germline ends. CDR3 loop: CASSVDRLGGYTF. As DNA, the CDR3 is TGTGCCAGCAGCGTCGACAGATTGGGTGGCTACACCTTC.

The chain links TRBV4-3 to TRBJ2-7, with 8 bases aligning to TRBD1. The germline V gene encodes CDR1 LGHNA and CDR2 YSLEER. This CDR3 region has 15 residues. V dropped 0 bases and J dropped 5; count of bases not matched to a gene: 6. CDR3 protein: CASSQEQGAPHEQYF. In DNA, the CDR3 is TGCGCCAGCAGCCAAGAGCAGGGGGCGCCGCACGAGCAGTACTTC.

The chain uses TRBV19 and TRBJ2-2; D unclear. The germline V gene has CDR1 LNHDA and CDR2 SQIVND (reference sequence). This CDR3 comprises 14 residues. V lost 4 bases to trimming and J lost 4 bases, with 10 bases between them. The CDR3 DNA reads TGTGCCAGTAGTACCAATGGCGGCACCGGGGAGCTGTTTTTT. It is translated as CASSTNGGTGELFF.

This clone was seen a few times. The V and J genes are TRBV14 and TRBJ1-3; possible D gene TRBD1, 5 bases. Germline V gene lookup returns CDR1 SGHDN and CDR2 FVKESK. The CDR3 is 18 residues long. The germline V and J ends were trimmed by 0 bases and 1 base, with 16 bases remaining between them. This CDR3 reads CASSQEGFRQPSGNTIYF. CDR3 coding DNA: TGTGCCAGCAGCCAAGAGGGATTTCGACAGCCGTCTGGAAACACCATATATTTT.

The V call is TRBV7-6, the J call TRBJ2-3; 16 bases map to TRBD2. The CDR3 has 18 residues. After removal of 6 bases from V and 4 bases from J, the junction contained 10 bases not matched to a gene. The V gene's germline CDR1 is SGHVS and CDR2 FNYEAQ. DNA of the CDR3: TGTGCCAGCAGTCATGGGACTAGCGGGGGGGCAGGGTCAGATACGCAGTATTTT. It encodes CASSHGTSGGAGSDTQYF. The full variable domain, with the rest looked up from reference TRBV7-6 and TRBJ2-3, is GAGVSQSPRYKVTKRGQDVALRCDPISGHVSLYWYRQALGQGPEFLTYFNYEAQQDKSGLPNDRFSAERPEGSISTLTIQRTEQRDSAMYRCASSHGTSGGAGSDTQYFGPGTRLTVL.

This clone appeared once. The chain combines TRBV5-1 with TRBJ2-7, with a tentative D call TRBD1 (6 bases). CDR3 length: 11 residues. Trimming cost V 1 base and J 7 bases, with 6 bases left between them. CDR1 and CDR2 from the germline V gene are SGHRS and YFSETQ. CDR3 bases: TGCGCCAGCAGCTTGACAGGGGAGCAGTACTTC. Translated, it gives CASSLTGEQYF. The whole variable domain, remainder taken from reference TRBV5-1 and TRBJ2-7, is KAGVTQTPRYLIKTRGQQVTLSCSPISGHRSVSWYQQTPGQGLQFLFEYFSETQRNKGNFPGRFSGRQFSNSRSEMNVSTLELGDSALYLCASSLTGEQYFGPGTRLTVT.

The J gene is TRBJ2-2, the V gene TRBV9, with 9 bases lining up with TRBD1. Per the germline V gene, CDR1 is SGDLS and CDR2 is YYNGEE. The CDR3 has 15 residues. Unmatched junction bases numbered 9, after V lost 4 bases and J lost 8 bases. In DNA, the CDR3 is TGTGCCAGCAGCACCGGGACAGGGTTTGAAGGGGAGCTGTTTTTT. This codes for CASSTGTGFEGELFF.

The rearrangement links TRBV5-1 to TRBJ2-3, with D possibly matching TRBD1 (5 bases). Per the germline V gene, CDR1 is SGHRS and CDR2 is YFSETQ. Between the trimmed V and J ends, which lost 4 bases and 3 bases, there was a span of 18 bases. CDR3 size: 16 residues. CDR3 loop: CASSTQGFLDTDTQYF. CDR3 nucleotide sequence: TGCGCCAGCAGCACCCAGGGTTTCCTAGATACAGATACGCAGTATTTT. The entire variable domain, with the rest obtained from reference TRBV5-1 and TRBJ2-3, is as follows: KAGVTQTPRYLIKTRGQQVTLSCSPISGHRSVSWYQQTPGQGLQFLFEYFSETQRNKGNFPGRFSGRQFSNSRSEMNVSTLELGDSALYLCASSTQGFLDTDTQYFGPGTRLTVL.